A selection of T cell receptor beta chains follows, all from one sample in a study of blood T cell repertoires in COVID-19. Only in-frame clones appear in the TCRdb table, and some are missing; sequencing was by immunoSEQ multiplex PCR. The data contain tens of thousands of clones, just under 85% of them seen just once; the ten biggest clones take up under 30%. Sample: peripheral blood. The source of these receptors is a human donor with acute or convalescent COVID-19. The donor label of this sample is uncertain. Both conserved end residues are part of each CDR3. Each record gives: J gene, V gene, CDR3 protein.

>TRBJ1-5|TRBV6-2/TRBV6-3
CASSYQQGWYQPQHF
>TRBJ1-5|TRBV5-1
CASSTAQGSGNQPQHF
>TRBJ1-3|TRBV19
CASGGGNPGNTIYF
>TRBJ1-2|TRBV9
CASSVDGGGVNYGYTF
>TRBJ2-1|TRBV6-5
CASRRQGDNEQFF
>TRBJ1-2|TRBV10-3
CAIFNSSGGDYGYTF
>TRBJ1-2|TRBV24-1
CATSDSRSGGYTF
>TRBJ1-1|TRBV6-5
CASSPVVLSEAFF
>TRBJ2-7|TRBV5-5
CASSWDRVGEQYF
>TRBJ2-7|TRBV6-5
CASSYSRFSMPYEQYF
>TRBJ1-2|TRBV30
CAWSFGGANYGYTF
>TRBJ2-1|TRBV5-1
CASSFSSGSYNEQFF
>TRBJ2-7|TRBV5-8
CASSWAGSGTDAEQYF
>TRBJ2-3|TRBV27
CASSLTGQSGRNTDTQYF
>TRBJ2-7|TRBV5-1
CASSLVGAGYEQYF
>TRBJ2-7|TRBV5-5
CASSLERLGEQYF
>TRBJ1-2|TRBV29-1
CSVERPGGLVYGYTF
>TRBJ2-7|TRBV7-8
CASSLRETAYEQYF
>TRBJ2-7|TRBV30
CAWSLSYEQYF
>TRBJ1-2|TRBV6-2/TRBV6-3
CASSPQGPNGYTF
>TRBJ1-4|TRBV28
CASSPPGQTNEKLFF
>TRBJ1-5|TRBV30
CAWSVQGGQPQHF
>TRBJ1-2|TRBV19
CASSMGTYGYTF
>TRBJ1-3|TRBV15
CATSSRDPQLSGNTIYF
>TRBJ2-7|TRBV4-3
CASSQDHRGRSYEQYF
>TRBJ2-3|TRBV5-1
CASSDGHSTDTQYF